This TCR beta chain was recorded in a study of T cell repertoires in cytomegalovirus infection. Overall study context: CMV infection together with matching HLA type was indicated by public TCR beta signatures.

Study findings and constraints: Summed frequency of shared TCR beta families picked out CMV carriers who also had the relevant HLA. Ex vivo, HLA-C-restricted CMV-specific TCR beta clonotypes prevailed over the rest of the response.

A single record per CDR3 protein comes from TCRdb applying MiXCR to the reads. The table shows over 300,000 distinct CDR3 sequences, with 15% to 20% occurring only once. Trimming at V came to 4 bases and at J to 3 bases, leaving 3 bases not matched to a gene. Per the germline V gene, CDR1 is SGHTA and CDR2 is FQGNSA. CDR3 size: 15 residues. This clonotype was picked up many times. Its antigen remains unidentified. The clonotype originates from a human donor in good health (CMV status not recorded). Some clones in this sample may be carry-over from other donors' samples. Sequencing was carried out using PBMCs. V gene TRBV7-2 combines with J gene TRBJ2-7, with 13 positions matching TRBD2. CDR3 protein: CASSSLAGGIYEQYF. In DNA, the CDR3 is TGTGCCAGCAGCTCACTAGCGGGGGGGATCTACGAGCAGTACTTC. Complete variable domain (other parts from reference TRBV7-2 and TRBJ2-7): GAGVSQSPSNKVTEKGKDVELRCDPISGHTALYWYRQSLGQGLEFLIYFQGNSAPDKSGLPSDRFSAERTGGSVSTLTIQRTQQEDSAVYLCASSSLAGGIYEQYFGPGTRLTVT.